The 27 T cell receptor beta chains below were found in one sample sequenced in a study of cytomegalovirus exposure and HLA in healthy donors. PCR used 60 Vbeta primers and 13 Jbeta primers. Using immunoSEQ multiplex PCR, the repertoire was profiled, and TCRdb retains in-frame clones only, with some absent. Here the sample table reports approximately 58,000 clones. Sequencing input: PBMCs. Receptor source: a woman in her forties or fifties in good health and CMV-seropositive.

The chain combines TRBV19 with TRBJ2-7; D unclear. Germline lookup yields CDR1 LNHDA and CDR2 SQIVND (reference sequence). V was pared by 6 bases and J by 3 bases, with 18 bases between. The CDR3 is made up of 15 amino acids. The CDR3 region has the DNA TGTGCCAGTAGGATTTCCAGATCTCACAACTACGAGCAGTACTTC. Amino acid sequence: CASRISRSHNYEQYF.

The rearrangement joins TRBV7-2 to TRBJ1-1; perhaps TRBD1 as D (5 bases). The CDR3 has 13 residues. Germline lookup yields CDR1 SGHTA and CDR2 FQGNSA. Trimming stripped 4 bases from V and 1 base from J, with 7 bases between. In nucleotides, the CDR3 is TGTGCCAGCAGCTGGACAACGAACACTGAAGCTTTCTTT. Protein sequence: CASSWTTNTEAFF.

The chain is built from TRBV7-6 and TRBJ2-2; 7 nucleotides line up with TRBD2. With 3 bases clipped from V and 5 bases from J, the junction kept 6 bases outside the gene matches. This CDR3 is 15 amino acids long. Per germline, CDR1 SGHVS and CDR2 FNYEAQ. CDR3 protein: CASSLRDYTTGELFF. In DNA, the CDR3 is TGTGCCAGCAGCTTGAGGGACTATACAACCGGGGAGCTGTTTTTT.

The rearrangement uses TRBV4-1 and TRBJ1-1; 7 bases agree with TRBD1. V shed 6 bases, J shed 4 bases, and the junction held 8 bases outside the gene matches. CDR3 length: 14 amino acids. Germline V gives CDR1 MGHRA, CDR2 YSYEKL. CDR3 sequence reads: CASRPFTGVTEAFF. Written as DNA, the CDR3 is TGCGCCAGCAGACCATTTACAGGGGTCACTGAAGCTTTCTTT.

This chain uses TRBV28 with TRBJ2-7; 9 bases are a match to TRBD1. The CDR3 covers 14 residues. Germline lookup yields CDR1 MDHEN and CDR2 SYDVKM. Trimming cost V 5 bases and J 1 base; bases outside gene matches: 3. Here the CDR3 reads CASSAGTGSYEQYF. The CDR3 DNA reads as TGTGCCAGCAGTGCCGGGACAGGGTCCTACGAGCAGTACTTC.

The chain couples TRBV15 to TRBJ2-3; TRBD2 might be the D (5 bases). Germline-derived CDR1 and CDR2 are LNHNV and YYDKDF (reference sequence). Trimming took off 3 bases at V and 4 bases at J, with 8 bases between the two ends. The CDR3 consists of 13 residues. DNA of the CDR3: TGTGCCACCAGCAGGGACTTCGCAGATACGCAGTATTTT. The encoded protein is CATSRDFADTQYF. Complete variable domain (other parts from reference TRBV15 and TRBJ2-3): DAMVIQNPRYQVTQFGKPVTLSCSQTLNHNVMYWYQQKSSQAPKLLFHYYDKDFNNEADTPDNFQSRRPNTSFCFLDIRSPGLGDTAMYLCATSRDFADTQYFGPGTRLTVL.

This chain links TRBV7-2 with TRBJ2-1; D is possibly TRBD1 (6 bases). The CDR3 totals 14 residues. The V end lost 4 bases, the J end lost 6 bases, and 13 bases lay between the germline ends. Germline CDR1 reads SGHTA; CDR2 reads FQGNSA. The CDR3 DNA reads as TGTGCCAGCAGCTCCTACGACAGGAGCAATGAGCAGTTCTTC. This encodes CASSSYDRSNEQFF.

Worth noting for this clone: A read error may account for a junction end that differs from germline. This sequence joins TRBV6-6 and TRBJ1-1; TRBD1 matches 10 bases. The length of the CDR3 is 15 residues. Germline CDR1 MNHNY, CDR2 SVGAGI (reference sequence). CDR3 loop: CASSQRTGGGTEDFF. The CDR3 region has the DNA TGTGCCAGCAGTCAAAGGACAGGGGGGGGCACTGAAGATTTCTTT.

The V call is TRBV2, the J call TRBJ1-2; possibly TRBD1 for D (5 bases). The CDR3 is 15 amino acids. Germline CDR1 is SNHLY and CDR2 is FYNNEI. Trimming cost V 2 bases and J 4 bases, with 14 bases left between them. The CDR3 bases are TGTGCCAGCAGTGAATTGATAGGGGAATTCTATGGCTACACCTTC. It yields the protein CASSELIGEFYGYTF.

The chain recombines TRBV6-1 with TRBJ1-5; 10 bases are a match to TRBD1. V lost 6 bases, J lost 6 bases, and 8 bases stayed unmatched. Looked up from germline, CDR1 is MNHNS and CDR2 is SASEGT. The CDR3 length is 15 residues. The CDR3 DNA follows: TGTGCCAGCAGACGACAGGGGGCGCGCAGTCAGCCCCAGCATTTT. This codes for CASRRQGARSQPQHF.

The gene calls are TRBV4-2 and TRBJ2-5, with TRBD2 as a possible D gene (6 bases). This CDR3 contains 14 residues. Germline V CDR1 and CDR2: LGHNA, YNFKEQ. V was trimmed by 3 bases and J by 1 base, leaving 9 bases between them. The CDR3 DNA follows: TGTGCCAGCAGCCAGGGCGGGGTCCAAGAGACCCAGTACTTC. It specifies CASSQGGVQETQYF.

The chain couples TRBV5-1 to TRBJ1-1, with TRBD1 identical over 9 bases. This CDR3 spans 15 amino acids. The germline V gene has CDR1 SGHRS and CDR2 YFSETQ. Trimming cost V 0 bases and J 2 bases; bases outside gene matches: 2. CDR3 sequence: CASSLGTGVNTEAFF. In DNA, the CDR3 is TGCGCCAGCAGCTTGGGGACAGGGGTTAACACTGAAGCTTTCTTT.

The J gene is TRBJ1-2, the V gene TRBV7-2, with TRBD1 matching over 8 bases. CDR3 length equals 15 residues. The germline gives CDR1 SGHTA, CDR2 FQGNSA. V dropped 5 bases and J dropped 5; count of bases not matched to a gene: 10. The CDR3 spells CASSPDRGGLYGYTF. The CDR3, as DNA: TGTGCCAGCAGCCCAGACAGGGGCGGTTTATATGGCTACACCTTC.

The genes are TRBV28 and TRBJ2-7, with D possibly matching TRBD1 (6 bases). This CDR3 region has 12 residues. Germline lookup yields CDR1 MDHEN and CDR2 SYDVKM. V lost 8 bases and J lost 7, with 15 bases in between. This CDR3 reads CASAPQGREQYF. As DNA, the CDR3 is TGTGCCAGCGCCCCACAGGGAAGGGAGCAGTACTTC.

This chain connects TRBV2 to TRBJ2-5; possibly TRBD1 for D (5 bases). Trimming cost V 5 bases and J 5 bases, with 15 bases left between them. This CDR3 comprises 14 residues. Germline V gene data show CDR1 as SNHLY and CDR2 as FYNNEI. The CDR3 DNA reads TGTGCCAGCAGTCGTCGGACACCCGACGAGACCCAGTACTTC. As protein: CASSRRTPDETQYF.

This clone is medium-sized (0.01 to 0.1%) by frequency. This chain uses TRBV4-3 with TRBJ2-2, with 9 nucleotides matching TRBD1. V gave up 4 bases and J gave up 3 bases; unmatched junction bases: 6. The CDR3 has 16 amino acids. Looked up from germline, CDR1 is LGHNA and CDR2 is YSLEER. CDR3 in DNA: TGCGCCAGCAGCCCACAGACAGGGGGGGACACCGGGGAGCTGTTTTTT. This sequence encodes CASSPQTGGDTGELFF.

The chain links TRBV6-6 to TRBJ1-2; 7 positions match TRBD1. With 6 bases clipped from V and 5 bases from J, the junction kept 6 bases outside the gene matches. This CDR3 is 13 amino acids long. Germline CDR1 and CDR2: MNHNY and SVGAGI (reference sequence). The CDR3 DNA reads as TGTGCCAGCAGCCACAGGGGTTGGTATGGCTACACCTTC. Translation: CASSHRGWYGYTF.

The rearrangement uses TRBV4-2 and TRBJ1-4; D not resolved. Trimming took off 4 bases at V and 5 bases at J, with 14 bases between the two ends. The germline gives CDR1 LGHNA, CDR2 YNFKEQ. This CDR3 is built from 15 residues. Written as DNA, the CDR3 is TGTGCCAGCAGCCTCAAACATTCCCAAAATGAAAAACTGTTTTTT. Translating it yields CASSLKHSQNEKLFF.

The CDR3 is CASSLQGASNYGYTF. The CDR3 bases are TGTGCCAGCAGCTTACAGGGGGCGTCCAACTATGGCTACACCTTC. The rearrangement joins TRBV11-2 to TRBJ1-2; the match to TRBD1 covers 8 bases. The CDR3 is 15 residues long. With V trimmed by 2 bases and J by 2 bases, 4 bases remained unmatched. Per the germline V gene, CDR1 is SGHAT and CDR2 is FQNNGV.

Written as DNA, the CDR3 is TGTGCCAGCAGCCAAGCAGGGGCGAACACCGGGGAGCTGTTTTTT. Its translation is CASSQAGANTGELFF. The chain is built from TRBV4-2 and TRBJ2-2; D might be TRBD1 (6 bases). This CDR3 region has 15 residues. Per the germline V gene, CDR1 is LGHNA and CDR2 is YNFKEQ. Trimming left V 1 base short and J 0 bases short, with 6 bases between.

The chain has TRBV1 and TRBJ1-1; TRBD1, the D gene given by the table, was not confirmed from the DNA. TRBV1 is annotated as a pseudogene. The CDR3 sequence is 14 residues long. The CDR3 sequence: CTSCLQGRVTEAFF. CDR3 bases: TGCACCAGCTGCTTACAGGGTCGGGTCACTGAAGCTTTCTTT.

The CDR3 here is CASTGTGDYGYTF. In DNA, the CDR3 is TGCGCCAGCACCGGGACAGGGGACTATGGCTACACCTTC. V usage is TRBV10-2 and J usage is TRBJ1-2, with 10 bases matching TRBD1. CDR3 length: 13 residues. Germline-derived CDR1 and CDR2 are WSHSY and SAAADI. The ends lost 7 bases at V and 3 bases at J; junction bases unmatched: 2.

The chain has TRBV7-3 and TRBJ1-3, with TRBD1 matching over 8 bases. CDR1 is SGHTA and CDR2 is FQGTGA in the germline V gene. The CDR3 spans 14 residues. After removal of 4 bases from V and 2 bases from J, the junction contained 1 base not matched to a gene. The CDR3 spells CASSSGQAGNTIYF. The CDR3 DNA follows: TGTGCCAGCAGCTCGGGACAGGCTGGAAACACCATATATTTT.

The chain carries TRBV9 and TRBJ2-7, with 11 bases matching TRBD1. The CDR3 covers 15 residues. V was pared by 4 bases and J by 7 bases, with 10 bases of the junction left unmatched. Germline V lookup: CDR1 SGDLS, CDR2 YYNGEE. This CDR3 reads CASSLRDRGRHEQYF. DNA for the CDR3: TGTGCCAGCAGCCTGAGGGACAGGGGGAGGCATGAGCAGTACTTC. The variable domain in full, completed from reference TRBV9 and TRBJ2-7, reads DSGVTQTPKHLITATGQRVTLRCSPRSGDLSVYWYQQSLDQGLQFLIQYYNGEERAKGNILERFSAQQFPDLHSELNLSSLELGDSALYFCASSLRDRGRHEQYFGPGTRLTVT.

The CDR3 spells CASSHVVQGLAGHTDTQYF. As DNA, the CDR3 is TGTGCCAGCTCGCATGTCGTACAGGGACTAGCGGGCCACACAGATACGCAGTATTTT. The chain combines TRBV18 with TRBJ2-3, with 12 positions matching TRBD2. This CDR3 spans 19 amino acids. CDR1 and CDR2 (germline): KGHSH, LQKENI. V was pared by 6 bases and J by 2 bases, with 15 bases of the junction left unmatched.

V gene TRBV9 combines with J gene TRBJ1-1, with D possibly TRBD1 on 6 matching bases. There are 16 residues in the CDR3. Germline V CDR1 and CDR2: SGDLS, YYNGEE. V was cut by 0 bases and J by 3 bases, with 15 bases left in between. The CDR3: CASSVGAGGAYTEAFF. In DNA, the CDR3 is TGTGCCAGCAGCGTAGGGGCGGGGGGCGCGTACACTGAAGCTTTCTTT. The variable domain in full, completed from reference TRBV9 and TRBJ1-1, reads DSGVTQTPKHLITATGQRVTLRCSPRSGDLSVYWYQQSLDQGLQFLIQYYNGEERAKGNILERFSAQQFPDLHSELNLSSLELGDSALYFCASSVGAGGAYTEAFFGQGTRLTVV.

This chain joins TRBV23-1 and TRBJ2-7; D is perhaps TRBD2 (5 bases). TRBV23-1 is annotated as an ORF whose role is uncertain. This CDR3 spans 15 amino acids. The ends were cut back, 8 bases at V and 6 bases at J, with 23 bases in the middle. CDR3 nucleotide sequence: TGCGCCAGCCCTCGGGAAAGCGACGGATCACTCGAGCAGTACTTC. Residues: CASPRESDGSLEQYF.